These 24 T cell receptor beta chains came from one sample sequenced in a study of shared clonotypes between healthy human individuals. Sequenced by immunoSEQ multiplex PCR; TCRdb stores in-frame clones only, minus some. The repertoire holds around 2.5 million clones, with more than 85% as singletons. What was sequenced was naive CD4+ T cells from PBMCs. As to subset: CD45RA+ positively selected. The receptor set was obtained from a man in his late teens or twenties in good health. Some clones in this sample may be carry-over from other donors' samples.

Remarks on this clone: The sample contains more than one DNA sequence encoding this CDR3. V gene TRBV11-2 combines with J gene TRBJ2-2; D may be TRBD1 (6 bases). Deletions cut 2 bases from V and 5 bases from J, with 9 bases between. Germline assignment: CDR1 SGHAT and CDR2 FQNNGV. The CDR3 extends over 14 amino acids. CDR3 region: CASSLLQGTGELFF. CDR3 nucleotide sequence: TGTGCCAGCAGCTTATTACAGGGAACCGGGGAGCTGTTTTTT.

The chain combines TRBV13 with TRBJ2-3; D might be TRBD1 (5 bases). Germline assignment: CDR1 PRHDT and CDR2 FYEKMQ (reference sequence). CDR3 size: 16 residues. Trimming took 1 base from V and 3 from J, leaving 14 bases between them. The CDR3 spells CASSLVSIPGTDTQYF. In nucleotides, the CDR3 is TGTGCCAGCAGCTTAGTATCCATTCCAGGGACAGATACGCAGTATTTT.

This clone was counted a single time. This same CDR3 is encoded by further DNA sequences in the sample. The chain recombines TRBV5-1 with TRBJ2-2; possible D gene TRBD1, 6 bases. Germline loops: CDR1 SGHRS, CDR2 YFSETQ. The V end was cut by 2 bases, the J end by 8 bases, with 10 bases between. The CDR3 runs to 13 residues. Here the CDR3 reads CASSLGQTGELFF. The CDR3 bases are TGCGCCAGCAGCTTAGGACAGACAGGGGAGCTGTTTTTT.

This clone came up once. The rearrangement joins TRBV30 to TRBJ2-7, with TRBD2 matching over 7 bases. The CDR3 covers 14 residues. The V gene's germline CDR1 is GTSNPN and CDR2 SVGIG (reference sequence). V shed 4 bases and J 3 bases; nucleotides not matched to a gene: 9. In nucleotides, the CDR3 is TGTGCCTGGACCGATTCTAGCGGAGGCTACGAGCAGTACTTC. Translated, it gives CAWTDSSGGYEQYF.

The chain links TRBV7-3 to TRBJ1-1, with no clear D. V was shortened by 1 base and J by 4 bases, with 10 bases between the two germline ends. CDR3 length: 14 amino acids. Germline V gene data show CDR1 as SGHTA and CDR2 as FQGTGA. The CDR3 bases are TGTGCCAGCAGCTTAATCGGGGTAGGCACTGAAGCTTTCTTT. It is translated as CASSLIGVGTEAFF.

The chain is built from TRBV7-9 and TRBJ2-5; the D is unclear. There are 15 residues in the CDR3. Germline V gene lookup returns CDR1 SEHNR and CDR2 FQNEAQ (reference sequence). V was shortened by 1 base and J by 2 bases, with 11 bases between the two germline ends. DNA of the CDR3: TGTGCCAGCAGCTTAGAAGGTTTTGAACAAGAGACCCAGTACTTC. Translated, it gives CASSLEGFEQETQYF.

The rearrangement links TRBV15 to TRBJ2-2; D is undetermined. This CDR3 region has 14 residues. CDR1 and CDR2 (germline): LNHNV, YYDKDF (reference sequence). V was cut by 0 bases and J by 6 bases, with 8 bases left in between. CDR3 coding DNA: TGTGCCACCAGCAGAGATATGGTCCCCGGGGAGCTGTTTTTT. As protein: CATSRDMVPGELFF.

CDR3 amino acids: CASSLAAYTSGSSYNEQFF. For the CDR3, the DNA is TGTGCCAGCAGCTTAGCCGCCTATACTAGCGGGAGCTCCTACAATGAGCAGTTCTTC. V and J are TRBV7-9 and TRBJ2-1, with TRBD2 matching over 11 bases. V was pared by 0 bases and J by 0 bases, with 7 bases of the junction left unmatched. The germline V gene encodes CDR1 SEHNR and CDR2 FQNEAQ (reference sequence). This CDR3 has 19 amino acids. The variable domain in full, completed from reference TRBV7-9 and TRBJ2-1, reads DTGVSQNPRHKITKRGQNVTFRCDPISEHNRLYWYRQTLGQGPEFLTYFQNEAQLEKSRLLSDRFSAERPKGSFSTLEIQRTEQGDSAMYLCASSLAAYTSGSSYNEQFFGPGTRLTVL.

V usage is TRBV4-1 and J usage is TRBJ1-2; D unresolved. V dropped 0 bases and J dropped 7 bases, with 15 bases sitting between them. Per the germline V gene, CDR1 is MGHRA and CDR2 is YSYEKL. The CDR3 consists of 15 residues. CDR3 coding DNA: TGCGCCAGCAGCCAAGAAGTAGCCCCCCCGGGTGGCTACACCTTC. Protein sequence: CASSQEVAPPGGYTF.

About this clone: The sample contains more than one DNA sequence encoding this CDR3. The CDR3: CASSSPGQGDYGYTF. In DNA, the CDR3 is TGTGCCAGCAGTTCCCCGGGACAGGGTGATTATGGCTACACCTTC. The J gene is TRBJ1-2, the V gene TRBV27, with TRBD1 identical over 9 bases. Germline-derived CDR1 and CDR2 are MNHEY and SMNVEV (reference sequence). This CDR3 region has 15 residues. V shed 4 bases and J 5 bases; nucleotides not matched to a gene: 8.

The chain combines TRBV23-1 with TRBJ1-1; D gene uncertain. TRBV23-1 is flagged as an ORF with uncertain function. This CDR3 is 14 amino acids long. Trimming shortened V by 0 bases and J by 2 bases, and 7 bases separated the two germline ends. CDR3 region: CASSQSIRNTEAFF. DNA for the CDR3: TGCGCCAGCAGTCAATCTATCCGAAACACTGAAGCTTTCTTT.

This chain connects TRBV6-5 to TRBJ2-7; D unclear. Deletions cut 6 bases from V and 2 bases from J, with 11 bases between. CDR3 size: 13 residues. Germline CDR1 MNHEY, CDR2 SVGAGI. The CDR3 region is CASRSLLTYEQYF. In DNA form, the CDR3 reads TGTGCCAGCAGGTCCTTATTGACCTACGAGCAGTACTTC.

The V and J genes are TRBV14 and TRBJ1-3; D not certain. Germline V gene data show CDR1 as SGHDN and CDR2 as FVKESK. V lost 0 bases and J lost 0, with 18 bases in between. The CDR3 consists of 19 residues. The CDR3 DNA reads as TGTGCCAGCAGCCAAGAGCAACGTAGTATCTACCTCTCTGGAAACACCATATATTTT. Translating gives CASSQEQRSIYLSGNTIYF.

About this clone: Other nucleotide sequences from this sample produce the same CDR3. The CDR3 bases are TGTGCCAGCAGTGAACAGGGGAACACTGAAGCTTTCTTT. This encodes CASSEQGNTEAFF. The rearrangement uses TRBV2 and TRBJ1-1; the D gene is possibly TRBD1 (5 bases). V was shortened by 2 bases and J by 1 base, with 5 bases between the two germline ends. From germline, CDR1 is SNHLY and CDR2 FYNNEI. The CDR3 length is 13 residues.

This clone was seen only a few times. The CDR3 reads CASSDGLYGYTF. CDR3 DNA sequence: TGTGCCAGCAGTGATGGCCTCTATGGCTACACCTTC. J is TRBJ1-2 and V is TRBV28, with D uncertain. V was pared by 5 bases and J by 4 bases, with 8 bases between. This CDR3 is built from 12 residues. CDR1 MDHEN and CDR2 SYDVKM come from the germline V gene.

V usage is TRBV5-6 and J usage is TRBJ2-3; D is unresolved. Germline V gives CDR1 SGHDT, CDR2 YYEEEE. V lost 3 bases, J lost 7 bases, and 15 bases lay in between. This CDR3 has 14 residues. CDR3 nucleotides: TGTGCCAGCAGCTCTTTTCTCCCGGCTCATACGCAGTATTTT. Translated: CASSSFLPAHTQYF.

The gene calls are TRBV29-1 and TRBJ2-1; 15 bases are shared with TRBD2. After removal of 7 bases from V and 4 bases from J, the junction contained 11 bases not matched to a gene. The CDR3 runs 17 residues. CDR1 SQVTM and CDR2 ANQGSEA come from the germline V gene. The CDR3 here is CSGKGLAGGRGYNEQFF. The CDR3 DNA sequence: TGCAGCGGAAAGGGACTAGCGGGAGGCCGAGGGTACAATGAGCAGTTCTTC.

This chain connects TRBV27 to TRBJ2-5; D tentatively reads TRBD1 or TRBD2 (6 bases each). Germline CDR1 is MNHEY and CDR2 is SMNVEV (reference sequence). Deletions cut 2 bases from V and 0 bases from J, with 22 bases between. This CDR3 is 19 amino acids long. The CDR3 sequence: CASSLRRGTGPGYQETQYF. CDR3 in DNA: TGTGCCAGCAGTTTAAGGAGGGGGACGGGGCCAGGCTACCAAGAGACCCAGTACTTC.

As for this clone: Distinct nucleotide sequences in the sample also encode this CDR3. The V call is TRBV9, the J call TRBJ2-1; TRBD2 matches at 10 bases. Trimming at V came to 2 bases and at J to 3 bases, leaving 2 bases not matched to a gene. CDR1 is SGDLS and CDR2 is YYNGEE in the germline V gene. The CDR3 has 15 amino acids. The chain's CDR3 is CASSVLAGVYNEQFF. In DNA, the CDR3 is TGTGCCAGCAGCGTTCTAGCGGGAGTCTACAATGAGCAGTTCTTC. The whole variable domain, remainder taken from reference TRBV9 and TRBJ2-1, is DSGVTQTPKHLITATGQRVTLRCSPRSGDLSVYWYQQSLDQGLQFLIQYYNGEERAKGNILERFSAQQFPDLHSELNLSSLELGDSALYFCASSVLAGVYNEQFFGPGTRLTVL.

This clone has more than one count but fewer than ten. V usage is TRBV6-6 and J usage is TRBJ2-1, with TRBD2 identical over 7 bases. The J segment lost 2 bases and the V segment lost 9 bases, leaving 10 bases of the junction unmatched. Per the germline V gene, CDR1 is MNHNY and CDR2 is SVGAGI (reference sequence). This CDR3 region has 15 residues. As DNA, the CDR3 is TGTGCCAGTAACGGGGAGGGAACAACCTACAATGAGCAGTTCTTC. Protein: CASNGEGTTYNEQFF.

The chain links TRBV7-9 to TRBJ1-1; no definite D call. The CDR3 spans 12 residues. The ends were cut back, 10 bases at V and 1 base at J, with 10 bases in the middle. The germline gives CDR1 SEHNR, CDR2 FQNEAQ (reference sequence). The CDR3 coding sequence is TGTGCCACCGCCCGGGAGAACACTGAAGCTTTCTTT. It specifies CATARENTEAFF.

The chain links TRBV4-1 to TRBJ2-7; D perhaps matches TRBD1 (5 bases). The CDR3 contains 15 residues. Per the germline V gene, CDR1 is MGHRA and CDR2 is YSYEKL. V was shortened by 4 bases and J by 7 bases, with 20 bases between the two germline ends. The CDR3: CASSPRPGQTEEQYF. CDR3 nucleotide sequence: TGCGCCAGCAGCCCGAGACCAGGTCAGACAGAGGAGCAGTACTTC.

The rearrangement joins TRBV19 to TRBJ2-3; D is perhaps TRBD2 (5 bases). Germline V gives CDR1 LNHDA, CDR2 SQIVND (reference sequence). Trimming removed 3 bases at V and 1 base at J, with 8 bases between. The CDR3 runs to 14 residues. The CDR3 DNA is TGTGCCAGTAGTATCCAGAGGGGCACAGATACGCAGTATTTT. Translated, it gives CASSIQRGTDTQYF.

This sequence joins TRBV5-1 and TRBJ2-1, with D uncertain. V was pared by 2 bases and J by 2 bases, with 8 bases between. The CDR3 length is 14 residues. Germline values: CDR1 SGHRS, CDR2 YFSETQ. CDR3 sequence: CASSLNSAYNEQFF. The CDR3 coding sequence is TGCGCCAGCAGCTTAAACAGTGCCTACAATGAGCAGTTCTTC. Using reference TRBV5-1 and TRBJ2-1 for the parts outside the CDR3, the full variable domain is KAGVTQTPRYLIKTRGQQVTLSCSPISGHRSVSWYQQTPGQGLQFLFEYFSETQRNKGNFPGRFSGRQFSNSRSEMNVSTLELGDSALYLCASSLNSAYNEQFFGPGTRLTVL.